The present T cell receptor (beta chain) was sequenced within a study of blood T cells in healthy people across ages. Germline V gene sequence: CDR1 KGHDR, CDR2 SFDVKD. Trimming at V came to 3 bases and at J to 3 bases, leaving 12 bases not matched to a gene. CDR3 length equals 18 residues. A second PCR of about 6 to 11 cycles used a sample-barcoded 5' primer and a J-beta primer mix. TCRdb redid the calling of the 5' RACE reads with MiXCR, one entry per CDR3 protein. The data show 700,000 or so distinct CDR3 sequences, roughly two fifths seen once. The receptor comes from a man aged 80 or over in good health. The sequenced sample was blood. This chain links TRBV24-1 with TRBJ1-5, with TRBD1 identical over 8 bases. CDR3 loop: CATSDPPPTGVYNQPQHF. In DNA, the CDR3 is TGTGCCACCAGTGATCCCCCACCGACAGGGGTATACAATCAGCCCCAGCATTTT.